This T cell receptor beta chain originates from a study of blood T cell repertoires in COVID-19. V dropped 0 bases and J dropped 7; count of bases not matched to a gene: 11. The CDR3 totals 17 residues. The V gene's germline CDR1 is SGDLS and CDR2 YYNGEE. Per the authors' pipeline: Amplification from reference gene primers served as the basis for estimated nucleated cell counts. Produced via immunoSEQ multiplex PCR; TCRdb's table is partial and in-frame only. That table gives V, J and clone size, and the DNA gave D and trimming. This sample has roughly 180,000 clones, with 82% found just once. Participants, about 18 to 90 years old, spanned around 25 US areas. Researchers sorted participants into cohorts using their self-reported clinical history. Resolution of symptoms, clearance, or two negative PCRs was present in recovered Cohort 3 donors.

This receptor was obtained from a man aged 60 to 69 who had recovered from COVID-19. The chain has TRBV9 and TRBJ2-1; 9 nucleotides align to TRBD1. Sequenced input: PBMCs or T cells enriched from blood (not recorded which). The CDR3 sequence: CASSVGGQGRFGNEQFF. CDR3 in DNA: TGTGCCAGCAGCGTAGGGGGACAGGGAAGGTTTGGGAATGAGCAGTTCTTC.